This T cell receptor beta chain originates from a study of cytomegalovirus exposure and HLA in healthy donors. In the PCR, 60 Vbeta and 13 Jbeta primers were used. TCRdb keeps only in-frame clones here, not all; method: immunoSEQ multiplex PCR. Altogether roughly 88,000 clones are present, 76% being singletons, with the ten largest covering roughly 4.8%. The CDR3 sequence is 17 residues long. Trimming pared 1 base from V and 1 base from J, leaving 13 bases between. CDR1 is SGHDN and CDR2 is FVKESK in the germline V gene. The receptor comes from a man younger than 40 in good health and CMV-seropositive. V usage is TRBV14 and J usage is TRBJ2-2; D possibly corresponds to TRBD2 (6 bases). The sample taken for sequencing was PBMCs. The CDR3 DNA reads as TGTGCCAGCAGCCAAGGGGGAGGATCTATGAACACCGGGGAGCTGTTTTTT. It translates to CASSQGGGSMNTGELFF.